Shown below are 30 T cell receptor beta chains from a single sample sequenced in a study of T cell responses to AZD1222 COVID-19 vaccine. Generated by immunoSEQ multiplex PCR, the TCRdb table keeps only in-frame clones and is missing some. In the table there are roughly 150,000 clones, roughly nine tenths of which are singletons. The input for sequencing was peripheral blood, taken 28 days after the second AZD1222 dose. The receptor source for this set is an adult who received the AZD1222 COVID-19 vaccine.

The V call is TRBV5-4, the J call TRBJ1-2; 12 bases align to TRBD1. The V gene end was trimmed by 4 bases and the J gene end by 8 bases; junction bases not matched to a gene: 9. This CDR3 is built from 15 residues. Germline-derived CDR1 and CDR2 are SGHNT and YYREEE (reference sequence). The CDR3 region has the DNA TGTGCCAGCAGCGGACCGGGACAGGGGGCTATGGGCTACACCTTC. Its translation is CASSGPGQGAMGYTF.

The chain employs TRBV6-2 or TRBV6-3 and TRBJ2-4; TRBD2 agrees at 8 bases. V was pared by 5 bases and J by 14 bases, with 14 bases of the junction left unmatched. Germline CDR1 is MNHEY and CDR2 is SVGEGT. This CDR3 comprises 14 residues. The CDR3 bases are TGTGCCAGCAGTCAACGGAGCGGGGGAGAAGGGAAGTACTTC. It translates to CASSQRSGGEGKYF.

The chain links TRBV6-1 to TRBJ2-1, with D perhaps matching TRBD1 or TRBD2 (5 bases each). Germline lookup yields CDR1 MNHNS and CDR2 SASEGT. The V end was cut by 2 bases, the J end by 10 bases, with 15 bases between. The CDR3 sequence is 14 residues long. CDR3 in amino acids: CASSETRLGGEQFF. For the CDR3, the DNA is TGTGCCAGCAGTGAAACCCGGCTTGGGGGAGAGCAGTTCTTC.

The count of this clone is one. The V call is TRBV7-3, the J call TRBJ2-1, with 10 bases aligning to TRBD2. V lost 6 bases, J lost 6 bases, and 8 bases stayed unmatched. This CDR3 is built from 15 residues. Germline V gene data show CDR1 as SGHTA and CDR2 as FQGTGA. CDR3: CASRGGLAEGNEQFF. The CDR3 bases are TGTGCCAGCAGAGGCGGACTAGCGGAGGGCAATGAGCAGTTCTTC.

The chain carries TRBV7-9 and TRBJ2-1; D may be TRBD2 (5 bases). The CDR3 has 14 residues. Looked up from germline, CDR1 is SEHNR and CDR2 is FQNEAQ (reference sequence). Trimming pared 1 base from V and 3 bases from J, leaving 7 bases between. The CDR3 coding sequence is TGTGCCAGCAGCTTAGGGACTCACTACAATGAGCAGTTCTTC. Translated, it gives CASSLGTHYNEQFF.

The chain joins TRBV19 to TRBJ2-2, with TRBD1 identical over 9 bases. Trimming cost V 6 bases and J 6 bases; bases outside gene matches: 2. CDR3 length: 13 amino acids. From germline, CDR1 is LNHDA and CDR2 SQIVND (reference sequence). This CDR3 is CASSDRGAGELFF. The CDR3 bases are TGTGCCAGTAGCGACAGGGGGGCCGGGGAGCTGTTTTTT.

The rearrangement uses TRBV20-1 and TRBJ2-7; D is possibly TRBD1 (6 bases). This CDR3 contains 15 residues. The germline V and J ends were trimmed by 3 bases and 0 bases, with 15 bases remaining between them. The germline V gene has CDR1 DFQATT and CDR2 SNEGSKA (reference sequence). CDR3 DNA: TGCAGTGCTAGTGGGGGCGGGTCCCCCTCCTACGAGCAGTACTTC. It encodes CSASGGGSPSYEQYF.

The CDR3 reads CASSLGFQGGSYEQYF. The CDR3 coding sequence is TGCGCCAGCAGCTTGGGATTCCAGGGAGGCTCCTACGAGCAGTACTTC. V gene TRBV5-1 combines with J gene TRBJ2-7; D may be TRBD2 (6 bases). The length of the CDR3 is 16 residues. Germline lookup yields CDR1 SGHRS and CDR2 YFSETQ. The V gene lost 0 bases and the J gene lost 0 bases, with 13 bases spanning the gap.

The chain carries TRBV5-5 and TRBJ2-7; either TRBD1 or TRBD2 may fit D (5 bases each). Germline V CDR1 and CDR2: SGHKS, YYEKEE (reference sequence). V shed 1 base and J shed 2 bases, with 10 bases lying between them. The CDR3 loop spans 14 amino acids. CDR3: CASSLSGTAYEQYF. DNA for the CDR3: TGTGCCAGCAGCTTGTCAGGGACGGCCTACGAGCAGTACTTC.

The chain carries TRBV6-5 and TRBJ2-7, with D possibly called TRBD1 or TRBD2 (5 bases each). V shed 4 bases and J shed 4 bases, with 17 bases lying between them. CDR1 is MNHEY, CDR2 SVGAGI, per germline. The CDR3 has 15 amino acids. The CDR3 sequence is CASSSDGDPSYEQYF. The DNA for the CDR3 is TGTGCCAGCAGTTCTGACGGGGACCCATCTTACGAGCAGTACTTC.

The chain carries TRBV27 and TRBJ2-1, with 10 bases matching TRBD1. Germline V CDR1 and CDR2: MNHEY, SMNVEV (reference sequence). Germline trimming cut 4 bases from V and 7 bases from J; bases unmatched to any gene: 10. CDR3 length: 16 residues. In nucleotides, the CDR3 is TGTGCCAGCAGTTCACCAACCCGGGACAGGGGTAATGAGCAGTTCTTC. Translated: CASSSPTRDRGNEQFF.

The chain joins TRBV25-1 to TRBJ1-2; unclear D gene. Germline CDR1 and CDR2: MGHDK and SYGVNS. The length of the CDR3 is 13 residues. V lost 2 bases and J 4 bases, leaving 8 bases between the germline ends. The CDR3 region is CASSEGRSYGYTF. CDR3 bases: TGTGCCAGCAGTGAAGGGAGGTCCTATGGCTACACCTTC.

The V and J genes are TRBV3-1 (or the pseudogene TRBV3-2) and TRBJ2-7, with unresolved D. Trimming left V 2 bases short and J 0 bases short, with 8 bases between. The CDR3 has 14 amino acids. Germline-derived CDR1 and CDR2 are LGHDT and YNNKEL (reference sequence). The CDR3 nucleotides read TGTGCCAGCAGCCAACTCGGATACTCCTACGAGCAGTACTTC. Translating gives CASSQLGYSYEQYF.

This clone showed up just once. The V and J genes are TRBV5-6 and TRBJ2-2; D is undetermined. V was clipped by 4 bases and J by 2 bases, with 6 bases between them. The length of the CDR3 is 13 residues. Germline V gene data show CDR1 as SGHDT and CDR2 as YYEEEE. CDR3 sequence: CASSAFNTGELFF. The CDR3 DNA follows: TGTGCCAGCAGCGCCTTTAACACCGGGGAGCTGTTTTTT.

V usage is TRBV7-2 and J usage is TRBJ2-7, with D perhaps matching TRBD2 (5 bases). The V end lost 6 bases, the J end lost 2 bases, and 17 bases lay between the germline ends. The V gene's germline CDR1 is SGHTA and CDR2 FQGNSA. This CDR3 has 15 residues. CDR3 sequence reads: CASRKDSTVPYEQYF. The CDR3 region has the DNA TGTGCCAGCAGGAAGGACTCCACGGTCCCCTACGAGCAGTACTTC.

The J gene is TRBJ1-2, the V gene TRBV3-1 (or the pseudogene TRBV3-2); D is ambiguous. The germline V and J ends were trimmed by 4 bases and 7 bases, with 19 bases remaining between them. The CDR3 contains 15 residues. The germline V gene has CDR1 LGHDT and CDR2 YNNKEL (reference sequence). In DNA form, the CDR3 reads TGTGCCAGCAGCCGGACTCCCGGGGAGACGGGTGGCTACACCTTC. It translates to CASSRTPGETGGYTF.

The gene calls are TRBV6-5 and TRBJ1-2; 7 nucleotides agree with TRBD1. The CDR3 has 14 amino acids. Germline V lookup: CDR1 MNHEY, CDR2 SVGAGI. Trimming cost V 4 bases and J 8 bases; bases outside gene matches: 10. The CDR3 DNA reads as TGTGCCAGCAGTTGGGAAACAGGGGTGGAGGGCTACACCTTC. The encoded protein is CASSWETGVEGYTF.

In its sample, this clone was seen a few times. The chain recombines TRBV11-2 with TRBJ1-5, with unresolved D. The CDR3 spans 14 residues. Germline CDR1 is SGHAT and CDR2 is FQNNGV. V shed 3 bases and J shed 1 base, with 7 bases lying between them. For the CDR3, the DNA is TGTGCCAGCAGCTTTGATCGCAGCAATCAGCCCCAGCATTTT. Its translation is CASSFDRSNQPQHF.

The chain uses TRBV5-1 and TRBJ2-2; 7 nucleotides match TRBD1. V gave up 0 bases and J gave up 4 bases; unmatched junction bases: 3. The CDR3 totals 15 residues. The V gene's germline CDR1 is SGHRS and CDR2 YFSETQ. The CDR3 nucleotides read TGCGCCAGCAGCTTGGTCTCAGGGGGCACCGGGGAGCTGTTTTTT. It translates to CASSLVSGGTGELFF.

J is TRBJ2-7 and V is TRBV27; 10 bases line up with TRBD1. Germline assignment: CDR1 MNHEY and CDR2 SMNVEV (reference sequence). This CDR3 is 17 amino acids long. V lost 5 bases, J lost 0 bases, and 10 bases stayed unmatched. The CDR3 sequence is CASSPTRTGGASYEQYF. For the CDR3, the DNA is TGTGCCAGCAGTCCCACTCGGACAGGGGGAGCCTCCTACGAGCAGTACTTC.

In the case of this clone: Different DNA sequences within this sample yield the same CDR3. CDR3 residues: CASSPQGNTIYF. The CDR3 coding sequence is TGTGCCAGCAGCCCACAGGGAAACACCATATATTTT. V is TRBV3-1 (or the pseudogene TRBV3-2) and J is TRBJ1-3; D unclear. V lost 4 bases and J 4 bases, leaving 5 bases between the germline ends. CDR1 LGHDT and CDR2 YNNKEL come from the germline V gene (reference sequence). This CDR3 region has 12 residues.

V usage is TRBV24-1 and J usage is TRBJ2-1; a possible D gene is TRBD2 (6 bases). Germline values: CDR1 KGHDR, CDR2 SFDVKD. The V gene lost 12 bases and the J gene lost 5 bases, with 19 bases spanning the gap. This CDR3 is built from 14 residues. The CDR3 nucleotides read TGTGCCGAGTCGACGCAGCGGGTTGACAATGAGCAGTTCTTC. As protein: CAESTQRVDNEQFF.

The gene calls are TRBV6-6 and TRBJ1-3; D not resolved. Germline V gene sequence: CDR1 MNHNY, CDR2 SVGAGI (reference sequence). CDR3 length: 17 residues. V was trimmed by 5 bases and J by 0 bases, leaving 17 bases between them. This chain's CDR3 is CASSPSFYFTSGNTIYF. For the CDR3, the DNA is TGTGCCAGCAGTCCTTCATTCTACTTCACCTCTGGAAACACCATATATTTT.

The chain has TRBV18 and TRBJ1-4; D remains unclear. Trimming removed 3 bases from V and 8 bases from J, with 19 bases in between. CDR1 is KGHSH and CDR2 is LQKENI in the germline V gene. The CDR3 loop spans 16 amino acids. The CDR3 loop reads CASSPGLKGTTEKLFF. CDR3 bases: TGTGCCAGCTCACCGGGTTTAAAGGGAACAACCGAAAAACTGTTTTTT.

The rearrangement joins TRBV7-3 to TRBJ2-2, with TRBD2 matching over 7 bases. The V and J ends lost 2 bases and 3 bases, in that order; junction bases with no gene match: 9. Looked up from germline, CDR1 is SGHTA and CDR2 is FQGTGA. The CDR3 spans 17 residues. CDR3: CASSLFRREIDTGELFF. CDR3 in DNA: TGTGCCAGCAGCTTATTTCGGCGGGAGATCGACACCGGGGAGCTGTTTTTT.

This clone was counted a single time. V gene TRBV2 combines with J gene TRBJ1-1; 7 nucleotides align to TRBD1. The ends lost 8 bases at V and 3 bases at J; junction bases unmatched: 6. CDR1 and CDR2 from the germline V gene are SNHLY and FYNNEI. CDR3 length: 13 amino acids. The CDR3 here is CASSGRGDTEAFF. CDR3 sequence (DNA): TGTGCCAGCTCCGGCAGGGGGGACACTGAAGCTTTCTTT. Full variable domain (missing parts from reference TRBV2 and TRBJ1-1): EPEVTQTPSHQVTQMGQEVILRCVPISNHLYFYWYRQILGQKVEFLVSFYNNEISEKSEIFDDQFSVERPDGSNFTLKIRSTKLEDSAMYFCASSGRGDTEAFFGQGTRLTVV.

V usage is TRBV5-1 and J usage is TRBJ2-7, with 7 bases lining up with TRBD1. Trimming took 4 bases from V and 3 from J; bases not matched to a gene: 10. CDR1 and CDR2 from the germline V gene are SGHRS and YFSETQ. The CDR3 has 15 amino acids. CDR3 bases: TGCGCCAGCAGCCGGGCGGCAGGGGGAGACTACGAGCAGTACTTC. Translating gives CASSRAAGGDYEQYF.

The gene calls are TRBV5-4 and TRBJ2-7; 7 bases map to TRBD2. Unmatched junction bases numbered 11, after V lost 3 bases and J lost 2 bases. The germline V gene has CDR1 SGHNT and CDR2 YYREEE (reference sequence). The CDR3 length is 16 residues. The CDR3 DNA is TGTGCCAGCAGCTATACAGGCGGGAGAGTGACCTACGAGCAGTACTTC. Its protein product is CASSYTGGRVTYEQYF.

J is TRBJ1-2 and V is TRBV7-2; D is ambiguous. In germline, CDR1 is SGHTA, CDR2 FQGNSA. Between the trimmed V and J ends, which lost 2 bases and 7 bases, there was a span of 14 bases. This CDR3 has 14 amino acids. CDR3: CASSLREVVGGYTF. CDR3 nucleotides: TGTGCCAGCAGCTTACGGGAGGTGGTGGGTGGCTACACCTTC.

The chain couples TRBV5-1 to TRBJ1-2; tentatively, D is TRBD1 (6 bases). The germline CDR1 and CDR2 sequences are SGHRS and YFSETQ. V lost 4 bases, J lost 2 bases, and 18 bases lay in between. This CDR3 has 16 residues. Written as DNA, the CDR3 is TGCGCCAGCAGCCCGGATATGGACAGCTACAACTATGGCTACACCTTC. Amino acid sequence: CASSPDMDSYNYGYTF.